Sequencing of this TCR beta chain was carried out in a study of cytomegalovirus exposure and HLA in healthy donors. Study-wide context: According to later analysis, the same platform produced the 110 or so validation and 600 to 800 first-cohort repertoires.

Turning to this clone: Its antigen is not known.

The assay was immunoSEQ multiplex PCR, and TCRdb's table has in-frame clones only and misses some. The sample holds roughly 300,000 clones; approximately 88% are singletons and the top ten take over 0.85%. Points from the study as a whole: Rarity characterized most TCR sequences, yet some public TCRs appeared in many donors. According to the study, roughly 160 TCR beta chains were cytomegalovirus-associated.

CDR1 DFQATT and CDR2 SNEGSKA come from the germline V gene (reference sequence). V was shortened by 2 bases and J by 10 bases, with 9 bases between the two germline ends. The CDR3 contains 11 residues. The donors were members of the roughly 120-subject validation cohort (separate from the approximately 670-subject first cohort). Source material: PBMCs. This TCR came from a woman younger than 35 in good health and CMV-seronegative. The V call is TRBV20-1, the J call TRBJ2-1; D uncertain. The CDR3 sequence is CSARLGWEQFF. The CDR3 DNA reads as TGCAGTGCTAGACTAGGTTGGGAGCAGTTCTTC.